This is a list of T cell receptor beta chains from one sample in a study of blood T cell repertoires in COVID-19. Assay: immunoSEQ multiplex PCR; the TCRdb copy retains only in-frame clones and omits some. This table holds more than 200,000 clones, around 90% found once. Sequenced: PBMCs or T cells enriched from blood (not recorded which). The receptors originated from a man aged 30-40 years who had recovered from COVID-19. Each CDR3 is given with its conserved first and last residue. The order of the fields is V gene, J gene, D gene, CDR3 protein. A D gene is named only where the DNA matches it firmly.

V gene: TRBV6-5; J gene: TRBJ2-5; D gene: NA; CDR3 protein: CASSFQQGRETQYF
V gene: TRBV27; J gene: TRBJ2-2; D gene: TRBD2; CDR3 protein: CASSSRAGVKTGELFF
V gene: TRBV4-2; J gene: TRBJ2-5; D gene: TRBD2; CDR3 protein: CASSHLSGLAGEGETQYF
V gene: TRBV28; J gene: TRBJ1-2; D gene: TRBD1; CDR3 protein: CASSSDRGYGYTF
V gene: TRBV9; J gene: TRBJ1-2; D gene: TRBD1; CDR3 protein: CASSALSGTGDYTF
V gene: TRBV28; J gene: TRBJ1-1; D gene: NA; CDR3 protein: CASRVNTEAFF
V gene: TRBV28; J gene: TRBJ1-3; D gene: NA; CDR3 protein: CASTSAQLSGNTIYF
V gene: TRBV10-3; J gene: TRBJ2-7; D gene: NA; CDR3 protein: CAISSTAYEQYF
V gene: TRBV6-2/TRBV6-3; J gene: TRBJ1-6; D gene: NA; CDR3 protein: CASSYPPGSRNSPLHF
V gene: TRBV2; J gene: TRBJ1-6; D gene: NA; CDR3 protein: CAGRSTYNSPLHF
V gene: TRBV6-5; J gene: TRBJ1-6; D gene: NA; CDR3 protein: CASSYSGQANSPLHF
V gene: TRBV28; J gene: TRBJ1-5; D gene: NA; CDR3 protein: CASSLPAGKNQPQHF
V gene: TRBV12-5; J gene: TRBJ1-5; D gene: NA; CDR3 protein: CASGLPATEGQPQHF
V gene: TRBV29-1; J gene: TRBJ2-1; D gene: TRBD1; CDR3 protein: CSGRQGYNEQFF
V gene: TRBV5-8; J gene: TRBJ1-2; D gene: NA; CDR3 protein: CASNHQGGYTF
V gene: TRBV6-5; J gene: TRBJ2-2; D gene: TRBD1; CDR3 protein: CASGRDRANTGELFF
V gene: TRBV7-2; J gene: TRBJ2-7; D gene: NA; CDR3 protein: CASSFEASYEQYF
V gene: TRBV7-2; J gene: TRBJ2-7; D gene: NA; CDR3 protein: CASSLSGLLEQYF
V gene: TRBV7-2; J gene: TRBJ1-6; D gene: TRBD1; CDR3 protein: CATADRAYRYNSPLHF
V gene: TRBV23-1; J gene: TRBJ2-7; D gene: NA; CDR3 protein: CASSPGVNYEQYF
V gene: TRBV5-5; J gene: TRBJ2-2; D gene: NA; CDR3 protein: CASGQQGMNTGELFF
V gene: TRBV28; J gene: TRBJ1-2; D gene: TRBD1; CDR3 protein: CASSLARQGGRGYTF
V gene: TRBV6-5; J gene: TRBJ1-1; D gene: NA; CDR3 protein: CASSYRRNTEAFF
V gene: TRBV28; J gene: TRBJ2-7; D gene: NA; CDR3 protein: CASSGPGGGAFYEQYF
V gene: TRBV7-3; J gene: TRBJ2-2; D gene: TRBD1; CDR3 protein: CASSLTGGAKTGELFF
V gene: TRBV10-1; J gene: TRBJ2-1; D gene: TRBD2; CDR3 protein: CASSAGTSGGNEQFF
V gene: TRBV4-2; J gene: TRBJ1-3; D gene: NA; CDR3 protein: CASSQGLHSGNTIYF
V gene: TRBV10-3; J gene: TRBJ2-7; D gene: NA; CDR3 protein: CAISEAGFEQYF
V gene: TRBV5-4; J gene: TRBJ2-7; D gene: TRBD2; CDR3 protein: CATTSADYEQYF
V gene: TRBV5-1; J gene: TRBJ2-2; D gene: NA; CDR3 protein: CASSHSNTGELFF
V gene: TRBV18; J gene: TRBJ2-7; D gene: TRBD1; CDR3 protein: CASSPIGTGVSYEQYF
V gene: TRBV9; J gene: TRBJ2-1; D gene: NA; CDR3 protein: CASRPPSTPYNEQFF
V gene: TRBV4-3; J gene: TRBJ2-1; D gene: TRBD2; CDR3 protein: CASSQASGGPNEQFF
V gene: TRBV5-1; J gene: TRBJ2-3; D gene: TRBD1; CDR3 protein: CASSLEGGRDTQYF
V gene: TRBV3-1/TRBV3-2; J gene: TRBJ1-6; D gene: TRBD1; CDR3 protein: CASSQGTGSGSPLHF
V gene: TRBV27; J gene: TRBJ1-3; D gene: NA; CDR3 protein: CASSSGNTIYF
V gene: TRBV5-4; J gene: TRBJ2-7; D gene: NA; CDR3 protein: CASSSGTGYEQYF
V gene: TRBV6-2/TRBV6-3; J gene: TRBJ2-1; D gene: NA; CDR3 protein: CASSYSRGNEQFF
V gene: TRBV30; J gene: TRBJ1-2; D gene: TRBD1; CDR3 protein: CAWNSGQASGYTF
V gene: TRBV3-1/TRBV3-2; J gene: TRBJ1-2; D gene: TRBD1; CDR3 protein: CASSQRMTGGYGYTF
V gene: TRBV27; J gene: TRBJ1-2; D gene: NA; CDR3 protein: CASSLSPGKGGYTF
V gene: TRBV19; J gene: TRBJ1-6; D gene: NA; CDR3 protein: CASGLSYNSPLHF
V gene: TRBV5-1; J gene: TRBJ2-1; D gene: NA; CDR3 protein: CASSLVGVNEQFF
V gene: TRBV18; J gene: TRBJ2-5; D gene: TRBD1; CDR3 protein: CASSPLGQGVETQYF
V gene: TRBV5-6; J gene: TRBJ1-1; D gene: NA; CDR3 protein: CASSLIRGEAFF
V gene: TRBV5-6; J gene: TRBJ2-3; D gene: NA; CDR3 protein: CASSLDSDTQYF
V gene: TRBV5-1; J gene: TRBJ2-7; D gene: NA; CDR3 protein: CASRQGSFYEQYF
V gene: TRBV5-6; J gene: TRBJ2-1; D gene: TRBD2; CDR3 protein: CASSPMTSGVYNEQFF
V gene: TRBV5-1; J gene: TRBJ2-1; D gene: TRBD1; CDR3 protein: CASSVGTGLNEQFF
V gene: TRBV7-9; J gene: TRBJ2-2; D gene: TRBD1; CDR3 protein: CASSLSRGQSGELFF
V gene: TRBV13; J gene: TRBJ2-7; D gene: TRBD1; CDR3 protein: CASRKTGGDYEQYF
V gene: TRBV3-1/TRBV3-2; J gene: TRBJ2-1; D gene: TRBD2; CDR3 protein: CASSQDRGIAGIENNEQFF
V gene: TRBV7-9; J gene: TRBJ1-1; D gene: TRBD1; CDR3 protein: CASSLKRDRNTEAFF
V gene: TRBV12-5; J gene: TRBJ1-1; D gene: NA; CDR3 protein: CASGLTPGNTEAFF
V gene: TRBV6-5; J gene: TRBJ1-5; D gene: TRBD1; CDR3 protein: CASRAVQGLGAQHF
V gene: TRBV18; J gene: TRBJ1-2; D gene: TRBD1; CDR3 protein: CASSPTGWDGYTF
V gene: TRBV9; J gene: TRBJ1-2; D gene: NA; CDR3 protein: CASSPRTVNYGYTF